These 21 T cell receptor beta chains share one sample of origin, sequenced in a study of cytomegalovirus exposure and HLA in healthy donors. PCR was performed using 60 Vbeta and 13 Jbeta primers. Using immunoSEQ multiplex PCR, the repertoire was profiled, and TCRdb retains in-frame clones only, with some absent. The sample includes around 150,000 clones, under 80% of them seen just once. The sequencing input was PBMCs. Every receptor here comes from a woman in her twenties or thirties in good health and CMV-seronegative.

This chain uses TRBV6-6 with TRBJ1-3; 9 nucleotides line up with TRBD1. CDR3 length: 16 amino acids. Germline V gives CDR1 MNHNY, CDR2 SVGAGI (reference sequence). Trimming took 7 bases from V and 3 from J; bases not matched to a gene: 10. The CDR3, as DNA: TGTGCCAGCATCCTCCCGGGACAGGGTGTTGGAAACACCATATATTTT. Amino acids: CASILPGQGVGNTIYF.

As DNA, the CDR3 is TGCAGCGTTGCCCGACAGGGGGCAGGGGGCTACACCTTC. Translation: CSVARQGAGGYTF. The V call is TRBV29-1, the J call TRBJ1-2; 10 bases are shared with TRBD1. Looked up from germline, CDR1 is SQVTM and CDR2 is ANQGSEA. The V segment lost 4 bases and the J segment 8 bases; nucleotides outside the gene matches: 7. The CDR3 covers 13 residues.

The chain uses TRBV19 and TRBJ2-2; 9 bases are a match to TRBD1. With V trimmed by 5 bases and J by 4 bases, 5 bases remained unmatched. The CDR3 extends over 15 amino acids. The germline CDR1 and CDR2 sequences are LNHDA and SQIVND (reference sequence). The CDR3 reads CASSGTGPSTGELFF. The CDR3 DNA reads TGTGCCAGTAGTGGGACAGGGCCTAGCACCGGGGAGCTGTTTTTT.

This CDR3 is CASSVLWGGVDQPQHF. The CDR3 nucleotides are TGTGCCAGCAGCGTCCTCTGGGGGGGGGTAGATCAGCCCCAGCATTTT. The V gene is TRBV7-6, the J gene TRBJ1-5, with D possibly being TRBD1 (5 bases). The germline V and J ends were trimmed by 5 bases and 5 bases, with 19 bases remaining between them. The germline V gene encodes CDR1 SGHVS and CDR2 FNYEAQ. The CDR3 sequence is 16 residues long. The full variable domain, completed using reference TRBV7-6 and TRBJ1-5, is GAGVSQSPRYKVTKRGQDVALRCDPISGHVSLYWYRQALGQGPEFLTYFNYEAQQDKSGLPNDRFSAERPEGSISTLTIQRTEQRDSAMYRCASSVLWGGVDQPQHFGDGTRLSIL.

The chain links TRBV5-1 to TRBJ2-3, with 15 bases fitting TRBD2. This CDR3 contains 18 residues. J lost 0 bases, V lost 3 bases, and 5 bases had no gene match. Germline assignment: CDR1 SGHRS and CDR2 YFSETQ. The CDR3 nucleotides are TGCGCCAGCAGCTGGACTAGCGGGGGGGCGGCTAGCACAGATACGCAGTATTTT. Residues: CASSWTSGGAASTDTQYF.

CDR3 sequence reads: CASDRGGGGSSYEQYF. The DNA of the CDR3 is TGTGCCAGCGACCGAGGTGGCGGGGGATCTTCCTACGAGCAGTACTTC. This rearrangement joins TRBV5-5 to TRBJ2-7; the match to TRBD2 covers 7 bases. This CDR3 spans 16 amino acids. J was trimmed by 1 base and V by 7 bases; bases with no gene match: 14. Germline CDR1 SGHKS, CDR2 YYEKEE (reference sequence).

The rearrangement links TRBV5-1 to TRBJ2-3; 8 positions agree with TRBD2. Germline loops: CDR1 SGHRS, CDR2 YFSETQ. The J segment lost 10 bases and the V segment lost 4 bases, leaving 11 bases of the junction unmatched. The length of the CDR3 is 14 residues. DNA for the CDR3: TGCGCCAGCAGCAGCGACCGAAGCGGGGGAGCGCAGTATTTT. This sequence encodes CASSSDRSGGAQYF.

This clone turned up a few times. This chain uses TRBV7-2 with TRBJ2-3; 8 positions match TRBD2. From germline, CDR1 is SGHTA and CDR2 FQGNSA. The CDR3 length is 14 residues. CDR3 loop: CWSGTSGRTDTQYF. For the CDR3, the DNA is TGTTGGAGTGGGACTAGTGGAAGAACAGATACGCAGTATTTT. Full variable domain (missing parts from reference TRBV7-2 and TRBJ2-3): GAGVSQSPSNKVTEKGKDVELRCDPISGHTALYWYRQSLGQGLEFLIYFQGNSAPDKSGLPSDRFSAERTGGSVSTLTIQRTQQEDSAVYLCWSGTSGRTDTQYFGPGTRLTVL.

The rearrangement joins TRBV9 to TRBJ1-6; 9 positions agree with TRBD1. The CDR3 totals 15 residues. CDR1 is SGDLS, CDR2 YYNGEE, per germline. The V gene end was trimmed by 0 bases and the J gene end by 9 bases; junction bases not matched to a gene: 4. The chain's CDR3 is CASSVGDRETSPLHF. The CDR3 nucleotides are TGTGCCAGCAGCGTAGGGGACAGGGAAACTTCACCCCTCCACTTT.

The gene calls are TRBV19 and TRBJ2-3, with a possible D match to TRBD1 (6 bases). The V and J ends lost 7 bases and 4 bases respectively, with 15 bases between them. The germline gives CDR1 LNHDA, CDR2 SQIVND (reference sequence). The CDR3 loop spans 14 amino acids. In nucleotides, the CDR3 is TGTGCCAGTACTCAGGGGCCGGTAGCAGATACGCAGTATTTT. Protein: CASTQGPVADTQYF.

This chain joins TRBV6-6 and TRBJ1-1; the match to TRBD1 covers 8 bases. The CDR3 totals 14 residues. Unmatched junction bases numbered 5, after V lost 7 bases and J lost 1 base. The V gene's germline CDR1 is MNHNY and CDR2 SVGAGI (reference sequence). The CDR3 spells CASTIDRGNTEAFF. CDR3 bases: TGTGCCAGCACCATAGACAGGGGGAACACTGAAGCTTTCTTT.

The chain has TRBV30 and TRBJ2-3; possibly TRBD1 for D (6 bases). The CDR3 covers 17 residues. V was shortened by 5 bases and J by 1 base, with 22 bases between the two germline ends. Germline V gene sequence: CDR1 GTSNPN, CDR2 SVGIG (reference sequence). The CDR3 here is CAWDPQVRGWGTDTQYF. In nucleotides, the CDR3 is TGTGCCTGGGATCCACAGGTCAGGGGATGGGGCACAGATACGCAGTATTTT.

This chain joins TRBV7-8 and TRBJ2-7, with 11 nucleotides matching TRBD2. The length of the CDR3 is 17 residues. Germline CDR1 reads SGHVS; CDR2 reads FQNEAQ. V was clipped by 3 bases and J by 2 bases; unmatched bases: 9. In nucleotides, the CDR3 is TGTGCCAGCAGCTTCAGCTGGCTAGCGGGGGGACCCTACGAGCAGTACTTC. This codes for CASSFSWLAGGPYEQYF.

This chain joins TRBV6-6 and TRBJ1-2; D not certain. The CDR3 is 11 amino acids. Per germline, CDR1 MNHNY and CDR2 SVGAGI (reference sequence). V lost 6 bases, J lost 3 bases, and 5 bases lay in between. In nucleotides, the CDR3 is TGTGCCAGCAGGCCAGACTATGGCTACACCTTC. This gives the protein CASRPDYGYTF.

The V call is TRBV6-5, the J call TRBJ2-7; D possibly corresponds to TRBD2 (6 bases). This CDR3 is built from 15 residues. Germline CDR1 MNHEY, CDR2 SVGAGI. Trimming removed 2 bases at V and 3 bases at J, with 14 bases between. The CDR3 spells CASSYLGTSIYEQYF. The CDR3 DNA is TGTGCCAGCAGTTACCTCGGGACTTCCATCTACGAGCAGTACTTC.

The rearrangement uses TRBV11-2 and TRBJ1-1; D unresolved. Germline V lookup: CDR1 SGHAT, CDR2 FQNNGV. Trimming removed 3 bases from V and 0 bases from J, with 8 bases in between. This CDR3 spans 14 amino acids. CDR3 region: CASSFAGLNTEAFF. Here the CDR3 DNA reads TGTGCCAGCAGCTTTGCGGGCCTGAACACTGAAGCTTTCTTT.

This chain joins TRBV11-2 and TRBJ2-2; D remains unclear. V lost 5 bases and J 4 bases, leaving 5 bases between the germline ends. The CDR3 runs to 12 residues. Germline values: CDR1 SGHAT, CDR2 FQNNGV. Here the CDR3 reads CASSQLTGELFF. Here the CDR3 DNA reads TGTGCCAGCAGCCAACTCACCGGGGAGCTGTTTTTT.

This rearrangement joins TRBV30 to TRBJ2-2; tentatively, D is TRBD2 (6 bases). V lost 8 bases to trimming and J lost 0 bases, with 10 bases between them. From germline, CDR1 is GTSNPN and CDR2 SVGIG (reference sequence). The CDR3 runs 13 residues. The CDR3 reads CARTSTNTGELFF. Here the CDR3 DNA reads TGTGCCAGAACTAGCACGAACACCGGGGAGCTGTTTTTT.

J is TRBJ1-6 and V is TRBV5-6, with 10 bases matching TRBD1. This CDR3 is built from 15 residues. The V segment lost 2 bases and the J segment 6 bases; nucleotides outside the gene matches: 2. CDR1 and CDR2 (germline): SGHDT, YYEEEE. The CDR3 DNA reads TGTGCCAGCAGCTTCCGGGACAGGGGTAATTCACCCCTCCACTTT. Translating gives CASSFRDRGNSPLHF.

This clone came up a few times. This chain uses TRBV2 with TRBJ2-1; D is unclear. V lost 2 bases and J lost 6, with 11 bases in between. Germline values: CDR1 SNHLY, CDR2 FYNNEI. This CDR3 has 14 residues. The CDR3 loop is CASSEFGGSNEQFF. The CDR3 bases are TGTGCCAGCAGTGAATTCGGCGGCAGCAATGAGCAGTTCTTC.

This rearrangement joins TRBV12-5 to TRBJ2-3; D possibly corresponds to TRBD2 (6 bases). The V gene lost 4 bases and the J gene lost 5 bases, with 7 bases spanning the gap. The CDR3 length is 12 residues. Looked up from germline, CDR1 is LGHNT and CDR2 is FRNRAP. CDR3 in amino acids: CASGWDLDTQYF. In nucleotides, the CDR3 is TGTGCTAGTGGTTGGGACTTAGATACGCAGTATTTT.